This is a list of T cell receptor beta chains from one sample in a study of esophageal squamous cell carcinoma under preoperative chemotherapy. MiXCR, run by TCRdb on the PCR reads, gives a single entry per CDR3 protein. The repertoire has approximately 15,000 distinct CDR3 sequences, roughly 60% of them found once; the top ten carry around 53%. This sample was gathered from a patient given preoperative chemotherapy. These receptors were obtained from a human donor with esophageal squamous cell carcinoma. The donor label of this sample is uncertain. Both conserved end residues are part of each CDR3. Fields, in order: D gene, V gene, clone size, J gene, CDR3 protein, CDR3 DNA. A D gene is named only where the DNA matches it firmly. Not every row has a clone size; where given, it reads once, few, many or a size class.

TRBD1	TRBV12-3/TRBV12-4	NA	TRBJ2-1	CASSHELQGAEQFF	TGTGCCAGCAGCCACGAATTACAGGGGGCTGAGCAGTTCTTC
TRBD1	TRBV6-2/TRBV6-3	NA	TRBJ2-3	CASSYRQGASTDTQYF	TGTGCCAGCAGTTACAGACAGGGCGCTAGCACAGATACGCAGTATTTT
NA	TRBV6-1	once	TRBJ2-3	CASSERETDTQYF	TGTGCCAGCAGTGAGAGGGAAACAGATACGCAGTATTTT
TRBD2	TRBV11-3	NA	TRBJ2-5	CASGGRGGSVKETQYF	TGTGCCAGTGGGGGTCGGGGGGGCAGTGTGAAAGAGACCCAGTACTTC
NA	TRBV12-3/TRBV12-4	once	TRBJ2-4	CASRPSGRGAKNMQYF	TGTGCGAGCCGTCCCTCGGGGCGGGGAGCCAAAAATATGCAGTACTTC
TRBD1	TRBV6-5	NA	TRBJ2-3	CASGWGVSTGEQYF	TGTGCCAGCGGTTGGGGTGTGAGCACAGGGGAGCAGTATTTT
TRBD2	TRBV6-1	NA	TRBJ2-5	CASSEAGTSYYNEQYF	TGTGCCAGCAGTGAAGCCGGGACTAGCTATTACAATGAGCAGTACTTC
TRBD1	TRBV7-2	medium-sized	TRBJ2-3	CASSLGTGHTDTQYF	TGTGCCAGCAGCTTAGGGACAGGGCACACAGATACGCAGTATTTT
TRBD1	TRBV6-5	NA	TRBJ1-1	CASSYLSGQGKEAFF	TGTGCCAGCAGTTACCTCTCCGGACAGGGGAAAGAAGCTTTCTTT
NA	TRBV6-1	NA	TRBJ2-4	CARGPGVGGEETQYF	TGTGCCAGGGGGCCTGGGGTAGGGGGAGAAGAGACGCAGTACTTT
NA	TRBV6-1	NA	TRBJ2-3	CASSRKGGEGKNMQYF	TGTGCCAGCAGTCGCAAGGGGGGGGAAGGCAAAAATATGCAGTATTTT
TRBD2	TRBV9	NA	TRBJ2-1	CASSVGLAGSNEQFF	TGTGCCAGCAGCGTAGGACTAGCGGGGTCCAATGAGCAGTTCTTC
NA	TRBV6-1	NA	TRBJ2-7	CGSRWGRPKNMQYF	TGTGGCAGCAGGTGGGGGCGACCCAAAAATATGCAGTACTTC
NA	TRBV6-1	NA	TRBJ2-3	CARGVGAGDTDTQYF	TGTGCCAGGGGTGTAGGGGCAGGGGACACAGATACGCAGTATTTC
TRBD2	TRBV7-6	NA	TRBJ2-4	CASSLEGGSREQYF	TGTGCCAGCAGCTTAGAGGGCGGGAGCCGGGAGCAGTACTTC
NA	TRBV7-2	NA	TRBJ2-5	CASSGELGVGETQYF	TGTGCCAGCAGCGGCGAGCTGGGTGTGGGAGAGACCCAGTACTTC
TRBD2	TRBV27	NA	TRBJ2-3	CASGVSGGGKSDTQYF	TGTGCCAGCGGGGTCAGCGGGGGGGGGAAGTCAGATACGCAGTACTTT
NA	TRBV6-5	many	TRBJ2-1	CASSNRPYEQFF	TGTGCCAGCAGTAACAGACCCTACGAGCAGTTCTTC
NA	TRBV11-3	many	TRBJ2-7	CASSLGSATYEQYF	TGTGCCAGCAGCTTAGGGTCAGCCACCTACGAGCAGTACTTC
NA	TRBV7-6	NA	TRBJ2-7	CASSPQGGLGGTHQDTQYF	TGTGCCAGCAGCCCGCAGGGGGGCTTAGGGGGCACCCACCAAGATACGCAGTACTTC
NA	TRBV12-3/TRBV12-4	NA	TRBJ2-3	CASTPSGTDTQYF	TGTGCCAGCACCCCATCGGGCACAGATACGCAGTATTTT
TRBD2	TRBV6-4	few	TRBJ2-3	CASSDSGGRAPDTQYF	TGTGCCAGCAGTGACTCCGGCGGGAGGGCCCCAGATACGCAGTATTTT
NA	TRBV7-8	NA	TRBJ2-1	CASSLRDGSLAFSYNEQFF	TGTGCCAGCAGCCTCCGGGACGGCAGCTTGGCGTTTTCCTACAATGAGCAGTTCTTC
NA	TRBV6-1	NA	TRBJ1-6	CASSAGEGYSPLHF	TGTGCCAGCAGCGCGGGAGAGGGGTATTCACCCCTCCACTTT
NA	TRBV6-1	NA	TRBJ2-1	CASSPTPSHNEQFF	TGTGCCAGCAGCCCCACACCCAGTCACAATGAGCAGTTCTTC
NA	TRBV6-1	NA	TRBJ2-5	CASGGIGGRDQDTQYF	TGTGCCAGCGGGGGCATTGGGGGGCGCGACCAAGATACCCAGTATTTC
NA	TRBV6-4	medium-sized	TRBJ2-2	CASSDSQQGSATGELFF	TGTGCCAGCAGTGACTCGCAACAGGGATCGGCCACCGGGGAGCTGTTTTTT
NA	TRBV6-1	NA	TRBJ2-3	CASSQGVSTDEQYF	TGTGCCAGCAGCCAGGGTGTGAGCACCGATGAGCAGTATTTT
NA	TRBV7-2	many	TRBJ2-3	CASSFKIGQTDTQYF	TGTGCCAGCAGCTTCAAAATCGGACAGACCGATACGCAGTATTTT
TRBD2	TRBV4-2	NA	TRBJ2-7	CASSQVAGGETQYF	TGTGCCAGCAGCCAAGTGGCGGGAGGGGAGACGCAGTACTTC
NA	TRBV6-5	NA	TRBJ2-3	CASTSRVGAKDTQYF	TGTGCCAGCACTTCGCGGGTGGGGGCCAAAGATACGCAGTACTTT
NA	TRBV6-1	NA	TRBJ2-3	CASSEGRQGATNTQYF	TGTGCCAGCAGTGAAGGGAGGCAGGGAGCCACAAATACGCAGTATTTT
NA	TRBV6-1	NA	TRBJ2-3	CASRGVWGEDTQYF	TGTGCCAGCAGGGGGGTGTGGGGGGAAGATACGCAGTATTTC
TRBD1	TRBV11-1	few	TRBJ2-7	CASSLTGDEQYF	TGTGCCAGCAGCTTAACAGGGGACGAGCAGTACTTC
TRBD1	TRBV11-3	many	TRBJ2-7	CASSLIGTGRYEQYF	TGTGCCAGCAGCTTAATAGGGACAGGGAGGTACGAGCAGTACTTC
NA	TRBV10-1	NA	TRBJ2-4	CASSEGLGAKDIQYF	TGCGCCAGCAGTGAGGGGCTGGGAGCCAAAGACATTCAGTATTTC
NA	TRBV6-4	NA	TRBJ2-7	CARSDGGGGEDTQYF	TGTGCCAGGAGTGACGGGGGCGGTGGGGAAGATACGCAGTACTTC
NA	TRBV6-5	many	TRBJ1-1	CASSYLGNTEAFF	TGTGCCAGCAGTTATTTGGGGAACACTGAAGCTTTCTTT
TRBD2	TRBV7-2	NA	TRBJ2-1	CASSLARTSGGDNEQFF	TGTGCCAGCAGCTTAGCGCGGACTAGCGGGGGTGATAATGAGCAGTTCTTC
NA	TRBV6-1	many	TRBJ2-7	CAGGKGSEQYF	TGTGCGGGTGGGAAGGGCAGCGAGCAGTACTTC
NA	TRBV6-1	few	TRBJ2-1	CASSRDQGGEQFF	TGTGCCAGCAGCCGTGATCAGGGGGGGGAGCAGTTCTTC
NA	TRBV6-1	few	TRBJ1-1	CASTEAGVRDTEAFF	TGTGCCAGCACCGAAGCCGGGGTGCGGGACACTGAAGCTTTCTTT
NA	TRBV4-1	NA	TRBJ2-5	CASSQEEVGGKETQYF	TGCGCCAGCAGCCAAGAGGAAGTAGGCGGAAAAGAGACCCAGTACTTC
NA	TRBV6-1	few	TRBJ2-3	CASSRKGGGGANTQYF	TGTGCCAGCAGTCGCAAGGGGGGGGGAGGCGCAAACACTCAGTATTTC
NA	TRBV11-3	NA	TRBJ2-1	CASSLDEILEQFF	TGTGCCAGCAGCTTAGATGAGATTCTTGAGCAGTTCTTC
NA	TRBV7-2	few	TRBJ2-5	CASSLNQETQYF	TGTGCCAGCAGCTTAAACCAAGAGACCCAGTACTTC
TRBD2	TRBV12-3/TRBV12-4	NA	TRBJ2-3	CASRLRGAGGKDTQYF	TGTGCCAGCAGGCTACGGGGGGCGGGAGGCAAAGATACGCAGTATTTC
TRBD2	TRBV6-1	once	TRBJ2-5	CASSGLSGGANEQYF	TGTGCCAGCAGTGGTTTGAGCGGGGGGGCCAATGAGCAGTACTTC
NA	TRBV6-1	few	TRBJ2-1	CASGPAGELPYF	TGTGCCAGCGGCCCGGCTGGGGAGCTACCGTACTTC
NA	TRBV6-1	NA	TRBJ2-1	CASSARRAVHSYNEQFF	TGTGCCAGCAGTGCACGTAGGGCAGTCCACTCCTACAATGAGCAGTTCTTC
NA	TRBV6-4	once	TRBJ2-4	CARGEWAKNIQYF	TGTGCCAGGGGGGAGTGGGCCAAAAACATTCAGTACTTC
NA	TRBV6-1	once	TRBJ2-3	CASSLGLNTEALYF	TGTGCCAGCAGCCTGGGACTCAACACCGAGGCGCTGTATTTT
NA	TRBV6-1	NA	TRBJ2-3	CASRRDRLTNTDTQYF	TGTGCCAGCAGGCGTGACAGATTAACTAACACAGATACGCAGTATTTT
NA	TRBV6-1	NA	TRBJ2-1	CASSELAGAYNEQFF	TGTGCCAGCAGTGAACTGGCAGGAGCCTACAATGAGCAGTTCTTC
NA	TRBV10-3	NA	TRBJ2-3	CAKSARTVKQYF	TGTGCCAAGAGTGCGCGCACAGTGAAGCAGTATTTT